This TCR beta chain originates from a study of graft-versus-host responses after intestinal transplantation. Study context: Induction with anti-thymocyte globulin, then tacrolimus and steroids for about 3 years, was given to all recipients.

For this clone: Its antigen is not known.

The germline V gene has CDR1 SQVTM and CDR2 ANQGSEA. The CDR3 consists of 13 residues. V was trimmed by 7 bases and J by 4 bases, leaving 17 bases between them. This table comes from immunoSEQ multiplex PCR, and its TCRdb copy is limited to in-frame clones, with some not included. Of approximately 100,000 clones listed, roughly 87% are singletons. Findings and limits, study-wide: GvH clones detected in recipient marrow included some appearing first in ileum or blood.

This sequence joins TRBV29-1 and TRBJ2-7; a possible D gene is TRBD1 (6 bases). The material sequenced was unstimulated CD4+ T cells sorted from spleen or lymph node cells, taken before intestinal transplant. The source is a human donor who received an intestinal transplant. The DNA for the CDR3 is TGCAGCGCTGGTGCAGGGGCCTCTTACGAGCAGTACTTC. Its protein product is CSAGAGASYEQYF.